A single sample is the source of the 6 T cell receptor beta chains below, sequenced in a study of blood T cell repertoires in COVID-19. Sequencing used immunoSEQ multiplex PCR; TCRdb keeps in-frame clones, though not all of them. This sample has hundreds of thousands of clones; 70% to 90% occur once, and the top ten carry 7.8%. The sample comprised peripheral blood. The receptors stem from a woman aged 50 to 60 who had recovered from COVID-19.

The chain links TRBV6-1 to TRBJ2-7; 10 positions agree with TRBD2. V lost 4 bases, J lost 0 bases, and 6 bases stayed unmatched. The CDR3 covers 16 residues. Germline CDR1 MNHNS, CDR2 SASEGT. CDR3 sequence (DNA): TGTGCCAGCAGTGGGACTAGCGGAGACAGCTCCTACGAGCAGTACTTC. Translating gives CASSGTSGDSSYEQYF.

The V and J genes are TRBV10-1 and TRBJ2-7; TRBD2 is a possible D gene (5 bases). The V and J ends lost 5 bases and 1 base respectively, with 9 bases between them. Germline V gives CDR1 WNHNN, CDR2 SYGVQD (reference sequence). CDR3 length equals 13 residues. The CDR3 DNA follows: TGCGCCAGCAGTCCGGGCGGGTCCTACGAGCAGTACTTC. Amino acids: CASSPGGSYEQYF.

This chain connects TRBV28 to TRBJ1-2; 7 bases map to TRBD1. CDR1 and CDR2 from the germline V gene are MDHEN and SYDVKM. The CDR3 runs 13 residues. With 8 bases clipped from V and 1 base from J, the junction kept 4 bases outside the gene matches. The CDR3 here is CASRDSLNYGYTF. The CDR3 DNA is TGTGCCAGCCGGGACAGCCTTAACTATGGCTACACCTTC.

The chain carries TRBV11-2 and TRBJ2-7; a weak D match, TRBD2 (6 bases). Germline V gene sequence: CDR1 SGHAT, CDR2 FQNNGV. V was shortened by 1 base and J by 11 bases, with 24 bases between the two germline ends. CDR3 length: 16 residues. CDR3: CASSLGVQGGGTSKYF. The CDR3 DNA reads TGTGCCAGCAGCTTAGGAGTTCAGGGTGGGGGGACGAGCAAGTACTTC.

The genes are TRBV28 and TRBJ2-7; 9 bases line up with TRBD1. CDR3 length: 14 residues. Germline CDR1 reads MDHEN; CDR2 reads SYDVKM. Trimming at V came to 5 bases and at J to 3 bases, leaving 5 bases not matched to a gene. The CDR3 DNA reads TGTGCCAGCAGTAGGGACAGGGCGGACTACGAGCAGTACTTC. Protein sequence: CASSRDRADYEQYF.

J is TRBJ1-1 and V is TRBV28, with 10 nucleotides matching TRBD1. In germline, CDR1 is MDHEN, CDR2 SYDVKM. This CDR3 contains 15 residues. V trimming: 5 bases; J trimming: 11 bases; junction bases outside the gene matches: 14. CDR3 amino acids: CASSKTGGANYEAFF. As DNA, the CDR3 is TGTGCCAGCAGTAAGACAGGGGGCGCAAATTACGAGGCTTTCTTT.